The source of this TCR beta chain is a study of CD8 T cells in Susac syndrome. About the study: Eight of the sequenced Susac syndrome patients were in remission, and six had active disease.

Random-hexamer reverse transcription was applied to about 0.5 to 1 ug RNA. The CDR3 of TCR beta was amplified by immunoSEQ multiplex PCR across 54 Vbeta and 13 Jbeta. TCRdb re-analysed the immunoSEQ multiplex PCR reads in MiXCR, keeping a single row per CDR3 protein. The data hold 210,000 or so distinct CDR3 sequences, with 85% to 95% observed a single time. CDR3 length: 14 amino acids. Germline V CDR1 and CDR2: GTSNPN, SVGIG (reference sequence). V lost 3 bases and J lost 0, with 12 bases in between. In blood CD8+ and CD4+ T cells, TCR beta underwent sequencing. Definite or probable Susac syndrome was diagnosed using recently defined diagnostic criteria.

The rearrangement uses TRBV30 and TRBJ2-7; D is ambiguous. This clonotype originated in a human donor with Susac syndrome. The sample was CD4+ T cells from PBMCs. The CDR3 protein is CAWRRPESSYEQYF. For the CDR3, the DNA is TGTGCCTGGAGAAGGCCGGAGAGCTCCTACGAGCAGTACTTC.